This TCR beta chain is drawn from a study of T-cell memory formation after mild COVID-19. Study at large: There were largely donor-specific TCR clusters.

V was shortened by 1 base and J by 0 bases, with 10 bases between the two germline ends. Germline V lookup: CDR1 SGHTA, CDR2 FQGNSA. The CDR3 is 15 amino acids. TCRdb independently ran MiXCR on the 5' RACE reads; one entry per CDR3 protein. The sample has roughly 560,000 distinct CDR3 sequences, about 20% seen once; the top ten hold roughly an eighth. General study points: Pre-infection memory harbored some responding clones, suggesting cross-reactive memory joined. Whether second-wave clones peaking at day 37 were SARS-CoV-2 specific went unconfirmed. Shrinking CD4+ clones were chiefly CM and EM; CD8+ ones were chiefly EMRA.

As concerns this clonotype: Its antigen is as yet unknown.

This clonotype originated in an adult woman who had mild COVID-19 (a few samples of this study predate the infection). Cell type and time point are not known. V and J are TRBV7-2 and TRBJ2-7, with a possible D match to TRBD2 (5 bases). The sequenced sample consisted of PBMCs or a T cell subset sorted from them (not recorded which). The CDR3 sequence: CASSLEFGVSYEQYF. DNA of the CDR3: TGTGCCAGCAGCTTAGAATTCGGGGTCTCCTACGAGCAGTACTTC.